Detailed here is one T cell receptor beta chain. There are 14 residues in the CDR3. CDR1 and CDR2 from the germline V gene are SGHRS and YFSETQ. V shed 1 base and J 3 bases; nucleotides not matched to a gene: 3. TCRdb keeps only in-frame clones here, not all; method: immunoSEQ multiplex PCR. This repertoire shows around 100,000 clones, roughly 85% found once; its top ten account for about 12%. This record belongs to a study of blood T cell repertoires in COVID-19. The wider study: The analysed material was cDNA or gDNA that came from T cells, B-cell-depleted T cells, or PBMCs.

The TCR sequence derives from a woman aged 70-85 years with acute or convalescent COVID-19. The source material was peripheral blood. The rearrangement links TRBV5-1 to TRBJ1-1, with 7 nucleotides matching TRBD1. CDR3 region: CASSLRGRDTEAFF. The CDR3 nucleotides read TGCGCCAGCAGCTTGAGGGGGCGCGACACTGAAGCTTTCTTT.